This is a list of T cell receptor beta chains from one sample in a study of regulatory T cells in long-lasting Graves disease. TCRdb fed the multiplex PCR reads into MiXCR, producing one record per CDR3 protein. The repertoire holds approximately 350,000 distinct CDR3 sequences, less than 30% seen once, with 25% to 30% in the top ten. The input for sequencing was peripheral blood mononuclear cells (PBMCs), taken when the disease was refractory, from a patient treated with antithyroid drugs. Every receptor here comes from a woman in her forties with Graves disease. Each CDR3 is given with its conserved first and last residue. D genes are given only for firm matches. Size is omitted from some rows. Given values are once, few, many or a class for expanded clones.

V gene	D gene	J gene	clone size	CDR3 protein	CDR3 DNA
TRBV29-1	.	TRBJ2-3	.	CSVQLLAPRSDTQYF	TGCAGCGTCCAGCTACTAGCCCCGAGATCGGATACGCAGTATTTT
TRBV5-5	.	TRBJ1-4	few	CASSFALGTTEKLFF	TGTGCCAGCAGCTTTGCGCTGGGAACCACGGAAAAACTGTTTTTT
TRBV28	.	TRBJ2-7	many	CASSPRGAYEQYF	TGTGCCAGCAGTCCCAGGGGAGCCTACGAGCAGTACTTC
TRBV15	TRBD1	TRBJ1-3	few	CATSRDTGVGNTIYF	TGTGCCACCAGCAGAGATACAGGGGTTGGAAACACCATATATTTT
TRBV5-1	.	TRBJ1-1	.	CASSLDSTEAFF	TGCGCCAGCAGCCTCGACAGCACTGAAGCTTTCTTT
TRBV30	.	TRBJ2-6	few	CISESGANVLTF	TGTATATCTGAGTCTGGGGCCAACGTCCTGACTTTC
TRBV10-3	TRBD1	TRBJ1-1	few	CAISGKDRGTEAFF	TGTGCCATCAGCGGGAAGGACAGGGGGACTGAAGCTTTCTTT
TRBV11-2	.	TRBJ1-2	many	CASSLVRAPYGYTF	TGTGCCAGCAGCTTAGTTCGGGCCCCCTATGGCTACACCTTC
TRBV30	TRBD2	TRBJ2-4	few	CAWSVGGAENIQYF	TGTGCCTGGAGTGTGGGAGGGGCCGAAAACATTCAGTACTTC
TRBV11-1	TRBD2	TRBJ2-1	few	CASTKGRGSSSSYNEQFF	TGTGCCAGCACCAAGGGGCGGGGGAGTTCTAGCTCCTACAATGAGCAGTTCTTC
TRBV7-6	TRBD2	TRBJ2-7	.	CASSLGPFNSGRTSGVENEQYF	TGTGCTAGCAGCTTAGGACCCTTTAATAGCGGGAGGACAAGTGGTGTCGAGAACGAGCAGTACTTC
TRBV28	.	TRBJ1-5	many	CASSFLGDNQPQHF	TGTGCCAGCAGTTTTCTCGGGGATAATCAGCCCCAGCATTTT
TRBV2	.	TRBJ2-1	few	CASKDWVSSYNEQFF	TGTGCCAGCAAAGACTGGGTGAGCTCCTACAATGAGCAGTTCTTC
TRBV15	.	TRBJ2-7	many	CATSRDVTYEQYF	TGTGCCACCAGCAGAGATGTGACATACGAGCAGTACTTC
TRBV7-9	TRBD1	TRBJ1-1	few	CASLNRGWTEAFF	TGTGCCAGCCTGAACAGGGGGTGGACTGAAGCTTTCTTT
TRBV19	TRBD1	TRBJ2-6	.	CASKSGTGLSGANVLTF	TGTGCCAGTAAAAGTGGGACAGGGCTAAGTGGGGCCAACGTCCTGACTTTC
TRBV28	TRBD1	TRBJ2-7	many	CASSRRRDSYEQYF	TGTGCCAGCAGTAGACGCCGGGACAGCTACGAGCAGTACTTC
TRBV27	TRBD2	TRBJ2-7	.	CASRSLAGVYEQYF	TGTGCCAGCAGGAGTCTAGCGGGAGTTTACGAGCAGTACTTC